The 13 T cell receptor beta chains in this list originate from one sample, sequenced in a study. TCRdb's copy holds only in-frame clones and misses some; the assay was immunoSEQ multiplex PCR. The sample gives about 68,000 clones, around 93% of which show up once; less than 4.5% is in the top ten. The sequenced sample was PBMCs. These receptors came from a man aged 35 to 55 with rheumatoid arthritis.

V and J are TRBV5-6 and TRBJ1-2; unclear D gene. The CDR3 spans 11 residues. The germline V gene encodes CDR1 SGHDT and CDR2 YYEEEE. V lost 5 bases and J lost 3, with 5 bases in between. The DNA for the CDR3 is TGTGCCAGCAGGCGAGACTATGGCTACACCTTC. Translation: CASRRDYGYTF.

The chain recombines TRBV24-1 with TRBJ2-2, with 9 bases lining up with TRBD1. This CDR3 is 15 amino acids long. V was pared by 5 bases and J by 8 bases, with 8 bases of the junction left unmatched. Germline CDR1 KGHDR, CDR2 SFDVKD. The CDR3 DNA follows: TGTGCCACCAGTGGCCTGGGACAGGGCCCAGGGGAGCTGTTTTTT. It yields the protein CATSGLGQGPGELFF.

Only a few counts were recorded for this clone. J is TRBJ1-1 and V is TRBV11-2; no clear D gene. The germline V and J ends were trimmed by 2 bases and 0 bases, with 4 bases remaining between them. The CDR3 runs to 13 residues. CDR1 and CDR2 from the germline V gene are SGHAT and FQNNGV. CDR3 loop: CASSLKLNTEAFF. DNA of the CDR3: TGTGCCAGCAGCTTAAAATTGAACACTGAAGCTTTCTTT.

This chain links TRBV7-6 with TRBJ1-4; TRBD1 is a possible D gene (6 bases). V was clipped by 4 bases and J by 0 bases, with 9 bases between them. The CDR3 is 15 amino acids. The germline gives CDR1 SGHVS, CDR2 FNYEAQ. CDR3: CASSYTGSTNEKLFF. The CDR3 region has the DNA TGTGCCAGCAGCTATACAGGGTCAACTAATGAAAAACTGTTTTTT.

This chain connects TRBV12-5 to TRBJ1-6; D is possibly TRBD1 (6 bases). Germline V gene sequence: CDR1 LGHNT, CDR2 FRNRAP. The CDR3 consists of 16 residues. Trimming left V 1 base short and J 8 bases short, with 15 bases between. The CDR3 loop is CASGLAVRSGDSPLHF. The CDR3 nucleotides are TGTGCTAGTGGTTTGGCGGTACGGTCAGGGGATTCACCCCTCCACTTT. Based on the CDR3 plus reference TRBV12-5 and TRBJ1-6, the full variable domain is DARVTQTPRHKVTEMGQEVTMRCQPILGHNTVFWYRQTMMQGLELLAYFRNRAPLDDSGMPKDRFSAEMPDATLATLKIQPSEPRDSAVYFCASGLAVRSGDSPLHFGNGTRLTVT.

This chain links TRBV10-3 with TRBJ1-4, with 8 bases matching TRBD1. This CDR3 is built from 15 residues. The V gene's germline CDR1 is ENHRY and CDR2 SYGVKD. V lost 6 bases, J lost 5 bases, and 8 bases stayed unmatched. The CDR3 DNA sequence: TGTGCCATCAGCGACGGACAGGGTCGAAATGAAAAACTGTTTTTT. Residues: CAISDGQGRNEKLFF.

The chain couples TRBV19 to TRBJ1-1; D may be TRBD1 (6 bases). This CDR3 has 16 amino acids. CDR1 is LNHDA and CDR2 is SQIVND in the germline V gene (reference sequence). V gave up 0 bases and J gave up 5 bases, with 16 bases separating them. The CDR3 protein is CASSIDGTGARTEAFF. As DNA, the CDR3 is TGTGCCAGTAGTATAGACGGTACGGGGGCAAGGACTGAAGCTTTCTTT.

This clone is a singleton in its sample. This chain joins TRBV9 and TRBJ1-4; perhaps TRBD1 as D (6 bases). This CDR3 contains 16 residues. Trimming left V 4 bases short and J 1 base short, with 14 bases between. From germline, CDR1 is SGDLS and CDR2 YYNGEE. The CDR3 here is CASSPEGGGTNEKLFF. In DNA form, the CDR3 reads TGTGCCAGCAGCCCAGAGGGGGGCGGAACTAATGAAAAACTGTTTTTT.

DNA for the CDR3: TGTGCCAGCAGTGAAAAACTAGCGGGGGGCACAGATACGCAGTATTTT. Amino acid sequence: CASSEKLAGGTDTQYF. This rearrangement joins TRBV6-1 to TRBJ2-3; the match to TRBD2 covers 11 bases. This CDR3 has 16 amino acids. The V segment lost 2 bases and the J segment 1 base; nucleotides outside the gene matches: 2. CDR1 and CDR2 (germline): MNHNS, SASEGT.

The chain's CDR3 is CASSVGTSRVYEQYF. As DNA, the CDR3 is TGTGCCAGCAGCGTAGGAACTAGCCGGGTATACGAGCAGTACTTC. The chain uses TRBV9 and TRBJ2-7; perhaps TRBD2 as D (6 bases). Germline CDR1 and CDR2: SGDLS and YYNGEE. The CDR3 has 15 residues. The V end was cut by 0 bases, the J end by 4 bases, with 14 bases between.

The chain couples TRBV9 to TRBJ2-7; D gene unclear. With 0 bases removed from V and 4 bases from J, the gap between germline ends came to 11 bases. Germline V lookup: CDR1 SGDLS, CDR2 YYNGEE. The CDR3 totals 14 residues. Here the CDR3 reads CASSVDFGQYEQYF. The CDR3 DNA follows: TGTGCCAGCAGCGTAGATTTCGGGCAGTACGAGCAGTACTTC.

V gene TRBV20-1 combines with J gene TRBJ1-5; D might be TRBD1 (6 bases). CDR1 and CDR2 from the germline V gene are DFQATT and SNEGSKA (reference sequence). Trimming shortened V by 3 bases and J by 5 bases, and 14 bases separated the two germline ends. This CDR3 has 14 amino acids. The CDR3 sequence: CSASWGQEHQPQHF. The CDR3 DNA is TGCAGTGCTAGTTGGGGGCAGGAACATCAGCCCCAGCATTTT.

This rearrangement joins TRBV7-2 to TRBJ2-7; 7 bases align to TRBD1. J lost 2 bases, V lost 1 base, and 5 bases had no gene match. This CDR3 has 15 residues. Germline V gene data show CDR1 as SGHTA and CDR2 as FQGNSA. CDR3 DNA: TGTGCCAGCAGCTTAGGTAGACAGGGCCCCTACGAGCAGTACTTC. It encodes CASSLGRQGPYEQYF.